This T cell receptor (beta chain) stems from a study of T cells in Graves' hyperthyroidism and ophthalmopathy. Study-level information: Peripheral blood was taken when the disease was first diagnosed, before any treatment began.

The investigators amplified TCR beta CDR3 regions from RNA transcripts. TCR CDR3 regions were first amplified by RT-PCR with HTBI primers. MiXCR, run by TCRdb on the multiplex PCR reads, gives a single entry per CDR3 protein. The repertoire holds approximately 600,000 distinct CDR3 sequences, with roughly 13% as singletons. Regarding the study as a whole: Most expanded thyroid clonotypes above 0.001 recurred in blood.

The germline V gene encodes CDR1 ENHRY and CDR2 SYGVKD. The length of the CDR3 is 17 residues. V lost 3 bases and J lost 3, with 20 bases in between. This clonotype was observed many times. Its antigen is undetermined. Hyperthyroidism was newly diagnosed in patients aged 18 to 65 (duration under 2 months). The source is a woman in her twenties or thirties with Graves' hyperthyroidism that later progressed to Graves' ophthalmopathy. Sequencing used blood. V is TRBV10-3 and J is TRBJ2-5, with D tentatively TRBD2 (7 bases). CDR3 residues: CAISESLSTGREETQYF. The DNA for the CDR3 is TGTGCCATCAGTGAATCACTTTCAACAGGGAGGGAAGAGACCCAGTACTTC.